Sequencing of this T cell receptor beta chain was carried out in a study of control samples from healthy donors and cancer patients. V was cut by 0 bases and J by 4 bases, with 3 bases left in between. Germline V gene sequence: CDR1 DFQATT, CDR2 SNEGSKA (reference sequence). The CDR3 consists of 11 residues. Clones were read by immunoSEQ multiplex PCR, and TCRdb kept only the in-frame ones, dropping some. The table shows about 160,000 clones, with 80% to 95% occurring only once. The sample taken for sequencing was blood. This TCR was sampled from a woman aged 60-70 years in good health. V usage is TRBV20-1 and J usage is TRBJ1-1, with unresolved D. The CDR3 coding sequence is TGCAGTGCTAGAGAGGCCACTGAAGCTTTCTTT. Encoded protein: CSAREATEAFF.